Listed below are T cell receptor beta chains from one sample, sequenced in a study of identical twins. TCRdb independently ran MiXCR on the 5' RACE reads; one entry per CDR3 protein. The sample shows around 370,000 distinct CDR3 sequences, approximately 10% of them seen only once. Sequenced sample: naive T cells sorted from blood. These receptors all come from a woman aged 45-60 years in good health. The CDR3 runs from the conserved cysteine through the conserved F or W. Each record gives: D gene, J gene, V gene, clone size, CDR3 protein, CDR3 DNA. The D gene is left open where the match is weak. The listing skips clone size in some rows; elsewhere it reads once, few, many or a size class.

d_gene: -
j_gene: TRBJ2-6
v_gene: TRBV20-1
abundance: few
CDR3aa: CSARKRFSGANVLTF
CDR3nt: TGCAGTGCTAGGAAAAGGTTCTCTGGGGCCAACGTCCTGACTTTC

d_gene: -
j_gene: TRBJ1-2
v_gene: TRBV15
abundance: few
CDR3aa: CATSRNHRDGYTF
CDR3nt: TGTGCCACCAGCAGAAACCACAGGGATGGCTACACCTTC

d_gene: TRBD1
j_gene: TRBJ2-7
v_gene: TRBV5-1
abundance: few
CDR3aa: CASSPRRTGRYEQYF
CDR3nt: TGCGCCAGCAGCCCACGTCGGACAGGCCGATACGAGCAGTACTTC

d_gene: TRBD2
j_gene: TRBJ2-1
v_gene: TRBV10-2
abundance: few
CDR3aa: CASSENPGGSYNEQFF
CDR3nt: TGCGCCAGCAGTGAGAACCCGGGAGGGTCCTACAATGAGCAGTTCTTC

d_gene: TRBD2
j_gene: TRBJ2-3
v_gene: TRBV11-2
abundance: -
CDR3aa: CATGGGDTQYF
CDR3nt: TGTGCCACCGGGGGGGGAGATACGCAGTATTTT

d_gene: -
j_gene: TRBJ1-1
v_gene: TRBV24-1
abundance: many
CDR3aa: CATSDPTGRNTEAFF
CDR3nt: TGTGCCACCAGTGACCCGACAGGACGAAACACTGAAGCTTTCTTT

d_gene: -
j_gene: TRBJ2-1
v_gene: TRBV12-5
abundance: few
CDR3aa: CASGTSPGVTYNEQFF
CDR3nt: TGTGCTAGTGGTACCTCCCCGGGAGTAACCTACAATGAGCAGTTCTTC

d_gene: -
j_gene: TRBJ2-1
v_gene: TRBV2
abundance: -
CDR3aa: CASSEESGVWGNEQFF
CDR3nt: TGTGCCAGCAGTGAAGAGTCGGGAGTTTGGGGCAATGAGCAGTTCTTC

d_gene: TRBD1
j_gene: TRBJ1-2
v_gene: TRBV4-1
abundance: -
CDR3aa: CASSQVGQGSGYTF
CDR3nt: TGCGCCAGCAGCCAAGTGGGACAGGGGTCTGGCTACACCTTC

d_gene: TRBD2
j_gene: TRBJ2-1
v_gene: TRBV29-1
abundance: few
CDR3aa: CSVLLAGTNEQFF
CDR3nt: TGCAGCGTTTTACTAGCGGGAACGAATGAGCAGTTCTTC

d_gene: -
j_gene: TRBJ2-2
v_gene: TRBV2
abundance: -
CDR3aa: CASSDVDTGELFF
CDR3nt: TGTGCCAGCAGTGATGTAGACACCGGGGAGCTGTTTTTT

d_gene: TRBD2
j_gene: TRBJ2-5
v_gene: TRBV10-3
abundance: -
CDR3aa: CAIRGTSGNEETQYF
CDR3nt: TGTGCCATCAGAGGGACTAGCGGTAACGAAGAGACCCAGTACTTC

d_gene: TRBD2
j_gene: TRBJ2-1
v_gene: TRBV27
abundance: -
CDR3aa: CASSLLTSGLYNEQFF
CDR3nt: TGTGCCAGCAGTTTGCTAACTAGCGGGCTTTACAATGAGCAGTTCTTC

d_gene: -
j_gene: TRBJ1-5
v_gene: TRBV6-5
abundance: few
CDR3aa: CASKGRSNQPQHF
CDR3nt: TGTGCCAGCAAAGGACGGAGCAATCAGCCCCAGCATTTT

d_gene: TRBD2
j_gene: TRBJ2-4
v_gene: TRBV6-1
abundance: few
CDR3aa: CASSEGGVAKNIQYF
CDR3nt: TGTGCCAGCAGTGAGGGAGGGGTAGCCAAAAACATTCAGTACTTC

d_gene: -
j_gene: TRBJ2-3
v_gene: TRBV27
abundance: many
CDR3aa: CASGAPPADTQYF
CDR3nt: TGTGCCAGCGGGGCCCCTCCCGCAGATACGCAGTATTTT